One and the same sample provided the 18 T cell receptor beta chains below, sequenced in a study of PD-L1 blockade in urothelial cancer. As to time point: pretreatment peripheral blood. Only in-frame clones appear in the TCRdb table, and some are missing; sequencing was by immunoSEQ multiplex PCR. The sample carries about 63,000 clones, roughly 81% recorded once. This specimen consisted of PBMCs, obtained around atezolizumab (anti-PD-L1) treatment. Receptor source: a man in his 70s with urothelial cancer.

The rearrangement joins TRBV18 to TRBJ1-1; 9 bases line up with TRBD1. Germline V CDR1 and CDR2: KGHSH, LQKENI. V lost 4 bases, J lost 5 bases, and 11 bases stayed unmatched. The length of the CDR3 is 16 residues. The CDR3 nucleotides are TGTGCCAGCTCACTTACAGGGGGCTCCCGGCTGACTGAAGCTTTCTTT. Translation: CASSLTGGSRLTEAFF.

This clone was recorded once. The chain recombines TRBV10-1 with TRBJ2-6; D remains ambiguous. Germline V gives CDR1 WNHNN, CDR2 SYGVQD (reference sequence). V dropped 8 bases and J dropped 4 bases, with 9 bases sitting between them. The length of the CDR3 is 13 residues. The CDR3 sequence: CASSGSGANVLTF. Written as DNA, the CDR3 is TGCGCCAGCTCGGGTAGCGGGGCCAACGTCCTGACTTTC.

The CDR3 nucleotides read TGCGCCAGCAGCTTGGGGGGACTAGCTAGCACAGATACGCAGTATTTT. This encodes CASSLGGLASTDTQYF. The chain carries TRBV5-1 and TRBJ2-3; 9 bases fit TRBD2. The V gene's germline CDR1 is SGHRS and CDR2 YFSETQ. V gave up 0 bases and J gave up 0 bases; unmatched junction bases: 2. The CDR3 extends over 16 amino acids.

The chain joins TRBV5-4 to TRBJ2-5; 10 positions agree with TRBD2. This CDR3 comprises 17 residues. V dropped 2 bases and J dropped 5; count of bases not matched to a gene: 12. Germline CDR1 SGHNT, CDR2 YYREEE (reference sequence). The CDR3 loop reads CASSLGGTSVVQETQYF. CDR3 DNA sequence: TGTGCCAGCAGCTTAGGAGGGACTAGCGTTGTTCAGGAGACCCAGTACTTC. The whole variable domain, filled in from reference TRBV5-4 and TRBJ2-5, reads ETGVTQSPTHLIKTRGQQVTLRCSSQSGHNTVSWYQQALGQGPQFIFQYYREEENGRGNFPPRFSGLQFPNYSSELNVNALELDDSALYLCASSLGGTSVVQETQYFGPGTRLLVL.

The chain recombines TRBV6-1 with TRBJ2-3; D unclear. Trimming took off 10 bases at V and 2 bases at J, with 10 bases between the two ends. The CDR3 sequence is 12 residues long. Germline values: CDR1 MNHNS, CDR2 SASEGT. Here the CDR3 reads CATDKNTDTQYF. The CDR3 DNA follows: TGTGCCACCGACAAAAACACAGATACGCAGTATTTT.

The chain uses TRBV7-2 and TRBJ2-7; a possible D gene is TRBD2 (6 bases). Germline CDR1 is SGHTA and CDR2 is FQGNSA. This CDR3 comprises 14 residues. Trimming cost V 5 bases and J 7 bases, with 18 bases left between them. CDR3 loop: CASSPGLLTREQYF. The CDR3 DNA is TGTGCCAGCAGCCCCGGACTACTCACTAGGGAGCAGTACTTC.

The chain is built from TRBV6-5 and TRBJ2-3; the D gene is possibly TRBD2 (6 bases). CDR3 length: 14 residues. Trimming cost V 2 bases and J 0 bases, with 6 bases left between them. In germline, CDR1 is MNHEY, CDR2 SVGAGI. CDR3 amino acids: CASSYGRSTDTQYF. CDR3 DNA sequence: TGTGCCAGCAGTTACGGGAGGAGCACAGATACGCAGTATTTT.

Only one count was recorded for this clone. The chain joins TRBV19 to TRBJ2-7, with D possibly matching TRBD1 (6 bases). CDR1 is LNHDA, CDR2 SQIVND, per germline (reference sequence). V lost 5 bases and J 7 bases, leaving 15 bases between the germline ends. This CDR3 spans 13 amino acids. The CDR3 DNA sequence: TGTGCCAGTAGTCGCCAACCCACAGGGGAGCAGTACTTC. Residues: CASSRQPTGEQYF.

This clone was picked up a small number of times. The gene calls are TRBV6-5 and TRBJ2-4; TRBD1 aligns across 7 bases. The CDR3 totals 14 residues. V lost 0 bases, J lost 8 bases, and 4 bases stayed unmatched. The germline CDR1 and CDR2 sequences are MNHEY and SVGAGI. In DNA, the CDR3 is TGTGCCAGCAGTTACTCCGGGACAGAGGACATTCAGTACTTC. Its translation: CASSYSGTEDIQYF.

This chain connects TRBV19 to TRBJ1-5; 9 nucleotides align to TRBD1. CDR1 LNHDA and CDR2 SQIVND come from the germline V gene (reference sequence). The length of the CDR3 is 18 residues. V shed 4 bases, J shed 0 bases, and the junction held 10 bases outside the gene matches. CDR3 region: CASSTGQGWVYSNQPQHF. The CDR3 DNA reads TGTGCCAGTAGTACGGGACAGGGATGGGTTTATAGCAATCAGCCCCAGCATTTT.

This clone was found a few times. The rearrangement links TRBV5-1 to TRBJ2-3; 9 bases line up with TRBD2. The germline V gene has CDR1 SGHRS and CDR2 YFSETQ. This CDR3 is 15 amino acids long. V shed 4 bases, J shed 4 bases, and the junction held 7 bases outside the gene matches. CDR3 in amino acids: CASSAGGLHSDTQYF. The CDR3, as DNA: TGCGCCAGCAGCGCGGGAGGGCTCCACTCAGATACGCAGTATTTT.

This clone was observed a handful of times. This chain joins TRBV11-1 and TRBJ1-1, with TRBD1 matching 9 bases. V shed 5 bases and J 5 bases; nucleotides not matched to a gene: 6. Germline lookup yields CDR1 SGHAT and CDR2 FQDESV (reference sequence). This CDR3 has 14 residues. CDR3 bases: TGTGCCAGCAGCCCCCGGACAGGGGCTACTGAAGCTTTCTTT. The encoded protein is CASSPRTGATEAFF.

The V call is TRBV19, the J call TRBJ2-2, with D perhaps TRBD1 (5 bases). V gave up 7 bases and J gave up 4 bases, with 16 bases separating them. This CDR3 comprises 15 residues. The germline gives CDR1 LNHDA, CDR2 SQIVND (reference sequence). In DNA form, the CDR3 reads TGTGCCAGTACCCCTCAGGGTAGAGCCACCGGGGAGCTGTTTTTT. This gives the protein CASTPQGRATGELFF.

The chain employs TRBV9 and TRBJ2-2; 7 bases are shared with TRBD2. Germline lookup yields CDR1 SGDLS and CDR2 YYNGEE. This CDR3 is built from 15 residues. Trimming took 0 bases from V and 2 from J; bases not matched to a gene: 1. The DNA of the CDR3 is TGTGCCAGCAGCGTAGCTAGCGGCAACACCGGGGAGCTGTTTTTT. It codes for CASSVASGNTGELFF.

This chain uses TRBV9 with TRBJ2-5; D possibly corresponds to TRBD2 (6 bases). Germline loops: CDR1 SGDLS, CDR2 YYNGEE. The CDR3 consists of 17 residues. Trimming removed 3 bases at V and 4 bases at J, with 22 bases between. CDR3 in amino acids: CASSASLGTGAGETQYF. The CDR3 DNA follows: TGTGCCAGCAGCGCTTCCCTCGGAACGGGAGCGGGAGAGACCCAGTACTTC.

As regards this clone: The sample has other DNA sequences that encode this CDR3 too. The J gene is TRBJ2-1, the V gene TRBV11-3, with D unresolved. The V end lost 1 base, the J end lost 4 bases, and 8 bases lay between the germline ends. This CDR3 has 14 amino acids. CDR1 is SGHNT, CDR2 YENEEA, per germline. The CDR3 DNA is TGTGCCAGCAGCTTAGTTGGCTCGTACAATGAGCAGTTCTTC. Protein sequence: CASSLVGSYNEQFF.

CDR3 DNA: TGTGCCACAAAAGAGGGCCCCGATGATACGCAGTATTTT. Protein: CATKEGPDDTQYF. The chain is built from TRBV6-5 and TRBJ2-3; possibly TRBD2 for D (5 bases). CDR1 is MNHEY, CDR2 SVGAGI, per germline. Deletions cut 10 bases from V and 6 bases from J, with 17 bases between. There are 13 residues in the CDR3.

The chain couples TRBV4-3 to TRBJ2-1; TRBD2 might be the D (6 bases). CDR1 and CDR2 (germline): LGHNA, YSLEER. Trimming removed 1 base from V and 12 bases from J, with 16 bases in between. The CDR3 runs to 14 residues. In nucleotides, the CDR3 is TGCGCCAGCAGCCAAGTCCTGGGAGGAAGAGGGCAGTTCTTC. The encoded protein is CASSQVLGGRGQFF.